This entry concerns a single T cell receptor beta chain. V shed 5 bases, J shed 1 base, and the junction held 6 bases outside the gene matches. The CDR3 covers 15 residues. The germline V gene encodes CDR1 SGHTA and CDR2 FQGNSA. This record comes from a study of blood T cell repertoires in COVID-19. Study details: Sites in the United States, Italy and Spain provided acute and convalescent COVID-19 samples. Sources were T cells, B-cell-depleted T cells, or PBMCs; the material itself was cDNA or gDNA.

The authors' processing: Reference gene primer amplification gave estimated nucleated cell counts. The protocol was immunoSEQ multiplex PCR, while the TCRdb copy is restricted to in-frame clones and leaves out a portion. The V and J calls and clone size come from that table; D and trimming were worked out from the DNA. The sample holds 250,000 or so clones; around 80% are singletons and the top ten take 4% to 5%. The rearrangement links TRBV7-2 to TRBJ2-7; 9 bases match TRBD2. Source material: peripheral blood. The origin of this receptor is a man aged 60 to 69 with acute or convalescent COVID-19. CDR3 amino acids: CASSPSGGPSYEQYF. CDR3 bases: TGTGCCAGCAGCCCGAGCGGGGGGCCTTCCTACGAGCAGTACTTC. Looking up the rest from reference TRBV7-2 and TRBJ2-7 gives the full variable domain: GAGVSQSPSNKVTEKGKDVELRCDPISGHTALYWYRQSLGQGLEFLIYFQGNSAPDKSGLPSDRFSAERTGGSVSTLTIQRTQQEDSAVYLCASSPSGGPSYEQYFGPGTRLTVT.